A selection of T cell receptor beta chains follows, all from one sample in a study of T cell changes during pregnancy in multiple sclerosis. Method: immunoSEQ multiplex PCR; TCRdb's copy keeps in-frame clones and lacks some. The table includes tens of thousands of clones, roughly 86% detected once. Specimen: peripheral blood, collected in the first trimester of pregnancy. The receptors shown here come from a female donor with multiple sclerosis, enrolled in a pregnancy study. CDR3s include the opening cysteine and the closing phenylalanine or tryptophan. A D gene is named only where the DNA matches it firmly. Size is omitted from some rows. Given values are once, few, many or a class for expanded clones.

v_gene	abundance	j_gene	d_gene	CDR3aa	CDR3nt
TRBV15	.	TRBJ2-3	TRBD2	CATSRGLAAQRDTQYF	TGTGCCACCAGCAGAGGACTAGCGGCCCAAAGGGATACGCAGTATTTT
TRBV20-1	.	TRBJ2-7	.	CSVRREEQYF	TGCAGTGTCAGACGGGAGGAGCAGTACTTC
TRBV29-1	.	TRBJ1-1	TRBD1	CSVNRGGTEAFF	TGCAGCGTCAACAGGGGTGGCACTGAAGCTTTCTTT
TRBV4-1	few	TRBJ2-1	TRBD2	CASSVSSRGGRASYNEQFF	TGCGCCAGCAGCGTCTCTAGCCGGGGGGGGAGGGCCTCCTACAATGAGCAGTTCTTC
TRBV28	once	TRBJ2-2	.	CASSPRLILGATGELFF	TGTGCCAGCAGTCCCCGACTTATTCTGGGAGCCACCGGGGAGCTGTTTTTT
TRBV6-1	.	TRBJ2-1	.	CASKTRSSYNEQFF	TGTGCCAGCAAAACTAGAAGCTCCTACAATGAGCAGTTCTTC
TRBV28	.	TRBJ1-5	.	CASSLTAGNQPQHF	TGTGCCAGCAGTTTGACAGCTGGCAATCAGCCCCAGCATTTT
TRBV27	.	TRBJ2-7	.	CASSVGATYEQYF	TGTGCCAGCAGTGTAGGGGCGACCTACGAGCAGTACTTC
TRBV4-1	.	TRBJ2-7	.	CASSLRGGRGNEQYF	TGCGCCAGCAGCCTACGGGGGGGCAGGGGGAACGAGCAGTACTTC
TRBV27	.	TRBJ2-2	.	CASSKGRTGELFF	TGTGCCAGCAGCAAGGGGAGGACCGGGGAGCTGTTTTTT
TRBV25-1	.	TRBJ2-7	TRBD2	CASSATGLAHNYEQYF	TGTGCCAGCAGTGCCACCGGACTAGCCCATAACTACGAGCAGTACTTC
TRBV7-9	.	TRBJ1-4	.	CASSSGGGRPTNEKLFF	TGTGCCAGCAGCTCCGGCGGGGGAAGGCCAACTAATGAAAAACTGTTTTTT
TRBV12-5	.	TRBJ2-1	TRBD2	CASGLVPTSGVTNEQFF	TGTGCTAGTGGTTTGGTCCCGACTAGCGGGGTTACAAATGAGCAGTTCTTC
TRBV4-2	.	TRBJ2-7	.	CASSQESGNYEQYF	TGTGCCAGCAGCCAAGAATCAGGGAACTACGAGCAGTACTTC
TRBV6-5	.	TRBJ2-4	.	CASSYGSGAKNIQYF	TGTGCCAGCAGTTACGGCAGCGGAGCCAAAAACATTCAGTACTTC